The rows below give T cell receptor beta chains drawn from one sample of a study of technical replicates of blood from a handful of donors. Sequenced by immunoSEQ multiplex PCR; TCRdb stores in-frame clones only, minus some. The sample has roughly 71,000 clones, about 95% seen once. Sequencing was done on a sample of T cells isolated from PBMCs. Source of these receptors: a human donor in good health. CDR3s include the opening cysteine and the closing phenylalanine or tryptophan. A D gene is named only where the DNA matches it firmly. Size is stated for part of the rows, as once, few or many counts, or as a class when the clone is expanded.

j_call	d_call	clone_size	v_call	cdr3_aa
TRBJ2-3	.	.	TRBV6-5	CASKAGGDTQYF
TRBJ1-3	TRBD1	.	TRBV7-9	CASSARDRGLAHSGNTIYF
TRBJ2-5	.	once	TRBV5-1	CASRSGTPVRETQYF
TRBJ1-2	.	once	TRBV11-2	CASSLQGRGFYGYTF
TRBJ2-5	TRBD2	once	TRBV19	CASSIERAGGPPETQYF
TRBJ2-2	.	.	TRBV27	CASSSGTNTGELFF
TRBJ1-3	.	.	TRBV4-1	CASSQQGFSGNTIYF
TRBJ2-5	.	.	TRBV11-3	CASSRYLSGETQYF
TRBJ1-2	TRBD1	.	TRBV29-1	CSVVTGGADGYTF
TRBJ1-1	.	few	TRBV11-2	CASSVRGMNTEAFF
TRBJ1-1	TRBD1	.	TRBV4-1	CASSRVQGSTEAFF
TRBJ2-1	TRBD1	.	TRBV5-1	CASGDRPNEQFF
TRBJ1-2	.	.	TRBV6-5	CASRIGQSRGGYTF
TRBJ1-2	.	.	TRBV13	CASSSSRDTTNYGYTF
TRBJ1-1	.	.	TRBV10-1	CASSEDGRGYFTEAFF
TRBJ2-7	TRBD2	.	TRBV10-3	CAISYGRLAERYEQYF
TRBJ2-4	TRBD1	.	TRBV5-4	CASSPVTGTGLNIQYF
TRBJ2-7	TRBD2	.	TRBV10-1	CASSEQTTSGDYEQYF
TRBJ1-2	.	.	TRBV30	CAWSASVLGPYGYTF
TRBJ2-7	TRBD2	.	TRBV4-2	CASSQEVDGGDIFYEQYF
TRBJ2-1	TRBD2	.	TRBV30	CAWSPGGPDEQFF
TRBJ2-7	.	.	TRBV6-5	CASNSGSYEQYF